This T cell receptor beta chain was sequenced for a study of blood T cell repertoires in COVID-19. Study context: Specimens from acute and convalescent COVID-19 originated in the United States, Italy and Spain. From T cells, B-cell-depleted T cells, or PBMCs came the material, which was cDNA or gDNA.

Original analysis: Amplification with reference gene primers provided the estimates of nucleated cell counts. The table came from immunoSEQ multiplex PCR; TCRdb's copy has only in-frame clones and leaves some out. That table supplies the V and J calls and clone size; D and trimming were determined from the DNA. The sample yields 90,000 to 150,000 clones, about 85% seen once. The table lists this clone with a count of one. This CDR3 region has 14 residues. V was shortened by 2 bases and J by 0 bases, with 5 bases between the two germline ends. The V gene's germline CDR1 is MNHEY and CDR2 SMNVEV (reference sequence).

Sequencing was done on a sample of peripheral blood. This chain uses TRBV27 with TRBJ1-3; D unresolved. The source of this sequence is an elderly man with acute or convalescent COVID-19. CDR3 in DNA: TGTGCCAGCAGTTTAGCCAGCTCTGGAAACACCATATATTTT. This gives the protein CASSLASSGNTIYF.